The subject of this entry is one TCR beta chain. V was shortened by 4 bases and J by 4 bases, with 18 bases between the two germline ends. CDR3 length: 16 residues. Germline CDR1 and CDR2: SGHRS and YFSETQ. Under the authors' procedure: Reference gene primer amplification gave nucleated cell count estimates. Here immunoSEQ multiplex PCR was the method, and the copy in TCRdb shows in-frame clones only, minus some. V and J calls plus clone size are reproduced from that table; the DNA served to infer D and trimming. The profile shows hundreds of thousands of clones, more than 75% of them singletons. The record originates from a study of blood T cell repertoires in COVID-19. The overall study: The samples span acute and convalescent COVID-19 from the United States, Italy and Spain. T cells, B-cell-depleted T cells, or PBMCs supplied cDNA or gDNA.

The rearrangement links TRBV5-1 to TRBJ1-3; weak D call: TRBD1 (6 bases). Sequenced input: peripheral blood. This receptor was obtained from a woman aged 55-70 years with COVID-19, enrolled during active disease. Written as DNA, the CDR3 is TGCGCCAGCAGCCCCCGTGTTGTGCAGGGGGGAAACACCATATATTTT. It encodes CASSPRVVQGGNTIYF.